A selection of T cell receptor beta chains follows, all from one sample in a study of control samples from healthy donors and cancer patients. Here immunoSEQ multiplex PCR was the method, and the copy in TCRdb shows in-frame clones only, minus some. The sample lists over 150,000 clones; 94% were seen once. The sample comprised blood. The receptors come from a woman under 30 in good health. CDR3s include the opening cysteine and the closing phenylalanine or tryptophan. The order of the fields is clone size, D gene, CDR3 length, J gene, V gene, CDR3 DNA, CDR3 protein. D genes are given only for firm matches. A clone size is listed for some rows: how often the clone was seen (once, few, many), or a class if it is expanded.

>-|TRBD2|17|TRBJ2-1|TRBV7-9
TGTGCCAGCAGCTCCCCGGGGCGGGCTAGCGGGAGCAATGAGCAGTTCTTC
CASSSPGRASGSNEQFF
>-|-|13|TRBJ2-7|TRBV11-2
TGTGCCAGCAGCTTAGATCGAGAAGGCGAGCAGTACTTC
CASSLDREGEQYF
>-|TRBD2|19|TRBJ2-7|TRBV19
TGTGCCAGTAGTATCGGGGTTGGACTAGCGGGCCCCCGGGGAAACGAGCAGTACTTC
CASSIGVGLAGPRGNEQYF
>once|-|16|TRBJ2-7|TRBV7-8
TGTGCCAGCAGCTTAGGAGGGGGACGGGGATTATACGAGCAGTACTTC
CASSLGGGRGLYEQYF
>-|-|14|TRBJ1-1|TRBV19
TGTGCCAGCTTCCAGGGCAGCCTTAACACTGAAGCTTTCTTT
CASFQGSLNTEAFF
>once|-|14|TRBJ1-2|TRBV29-1
TGCAGCGTTCTCTCCCGGGTTGTGGGCCACGGCTACACCTTC
CSVLSRVVGHGYTF
>-|TRBD1|14|TRBJ1-1|TRBV28
TGTGCCAGCAGTCCTGGACAGGGATACACTGAAGCTTTCTTT
CASSPGQGYTEAFF
>-|-|15|TRBJ1-3|TRBV7-2
TGTGCCAGCAGCCCACAGACCTTCTCTGGAAACACCATATATTTT
CASSPQTFSGNTIYF
>-|TRBD1|13|TRBJ1-6|TRBV2
TGTGCCAGCAGGTCGGGGACAGGGACGAACCTCCACTTT
CASRSGTGTNLHF
>-|-|15|TRBJ2-7|TRBV19
TGTGCCAGTAGTATTAGGGGGGGAATCAGGGACGAGCAGTACTTC
CASSIRGGIRDEQYF
>-|-|18|TRBJ2-7|TRBV24-1
TGTGCCACCCCCGCGTCCCTCCCGCACAGGATTGGGTCCTACGAGCAGTACTTC
CATPASLPHRIGSYEQYF
>-|TRBD1|13|TRBJ1-1|TRBV11-3
TGTGCCAGCAGCCTAACAGGGGACACTGAAGCTTTCTTT
CASSLTGDTEAFF